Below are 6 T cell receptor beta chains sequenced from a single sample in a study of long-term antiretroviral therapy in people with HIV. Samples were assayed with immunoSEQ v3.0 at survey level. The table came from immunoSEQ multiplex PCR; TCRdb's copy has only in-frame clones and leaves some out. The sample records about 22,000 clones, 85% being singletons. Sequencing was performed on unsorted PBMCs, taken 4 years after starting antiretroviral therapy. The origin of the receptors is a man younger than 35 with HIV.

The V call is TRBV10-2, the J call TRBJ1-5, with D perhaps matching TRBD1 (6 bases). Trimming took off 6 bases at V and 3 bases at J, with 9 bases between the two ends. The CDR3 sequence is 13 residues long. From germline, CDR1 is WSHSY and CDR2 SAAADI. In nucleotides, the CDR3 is TGCGCCAGCAGGACAGGACCCAATCAGCCCCAGCATTTT. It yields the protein CASRTGPNQPQHF.

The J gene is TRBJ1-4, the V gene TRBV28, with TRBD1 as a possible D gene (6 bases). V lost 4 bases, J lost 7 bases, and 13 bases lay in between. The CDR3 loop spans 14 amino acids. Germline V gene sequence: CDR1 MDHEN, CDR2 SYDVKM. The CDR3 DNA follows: TGTGCCAGCAGTTCGGGGGGCCGGGGTGAAAAACTGTTTTTT. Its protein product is CASSSGGRGEKLFF. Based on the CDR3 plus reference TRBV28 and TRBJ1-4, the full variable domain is DVKVTQSSRYLVKRTGEKVFLECVQDMDHENMFWYRQDPGLGLRLIYFSYDVKMKEKGDIPEGYSVSREKKERFSLILESASTNQTSMYLCASSSGGRGEKLFFGSGTQLSVL.

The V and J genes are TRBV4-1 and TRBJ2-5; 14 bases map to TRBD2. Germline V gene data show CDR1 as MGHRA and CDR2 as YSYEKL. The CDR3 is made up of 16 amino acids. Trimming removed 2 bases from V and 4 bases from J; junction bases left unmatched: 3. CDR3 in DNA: TGCGCCAGCAGCCAACCGGGACTAGCGGGGGTAGAGACCCAGTACTTC. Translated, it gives CASSQPGLAGVETQYF.

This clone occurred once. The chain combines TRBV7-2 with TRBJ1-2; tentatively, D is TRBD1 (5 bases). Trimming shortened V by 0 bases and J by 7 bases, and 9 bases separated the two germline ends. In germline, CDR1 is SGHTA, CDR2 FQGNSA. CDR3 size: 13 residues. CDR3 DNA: TGTGCCAGCAGCTTAGCAGGGGAGGGTGGCTACACCTTC. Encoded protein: CASSLAGEGGYTF. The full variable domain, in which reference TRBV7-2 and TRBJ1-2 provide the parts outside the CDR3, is GAGVSQSPSNKVTEKGKDVELRCDPISGHTALYWYRQSLGQGLEFLIYFQGNSAPDKSGLPSDRFSAERTGGSVSTLTIQRTQQEDSAVYLCASSLAGEGGYTFGSGTRLTVV.

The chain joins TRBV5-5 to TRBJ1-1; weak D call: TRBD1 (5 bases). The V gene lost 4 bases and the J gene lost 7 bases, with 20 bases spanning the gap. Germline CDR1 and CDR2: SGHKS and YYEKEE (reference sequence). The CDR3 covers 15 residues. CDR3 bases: TGTGCCAGCAGCGTTGTGGGGACGGGTGTCAGTGAAGCTTTCTTT. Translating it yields CASSVVGTGVSEAFF. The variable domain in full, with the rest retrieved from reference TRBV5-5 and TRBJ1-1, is DAGVTQSPTHLIKTRGQQVTLRCSPISGHKSVSWYQQVLGQGPQFIFQYYEKEERGRGNFPDRFSARQFPNYSSELNVNALLLGDSALYLCASSVVGTGVSEAFFGQGTRLTVV.

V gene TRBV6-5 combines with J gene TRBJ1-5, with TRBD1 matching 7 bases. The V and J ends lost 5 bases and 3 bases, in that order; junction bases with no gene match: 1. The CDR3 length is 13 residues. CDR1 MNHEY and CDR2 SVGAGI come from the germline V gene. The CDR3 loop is CASSGQANQPQHF. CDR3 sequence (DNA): TGTGCCAGCAGTGGACAGGCCAATCAGCCCCAGCATTTT.